The following is a T cell receptor (beta chain) sequence with its context. Constant-region reverse primers amplified full-length variable regions, followed by semi-nested Nested Universal Primer A PCR. MiXCR, run by TCRdb on the 5' RACE reads, gives a single entry per CDR3 protein. The sample comprises 8,000 to 8,500 distinct CDR3 sequences, approximately 67% of which are singletons, and around 4% rests with the top ten. The ends lost 3 bases at V and 3 bases at J; junction bases unmatched: 5. The CDR3 spans 15 residues. The germline CDR1 and CDR2 sequences are SGHNT and YYREEE (reference sequence). Source material: tumor-infiltrating naive CD4+ T cells sorted from the breast tumor. The subset here: naive CD4+ T cells, CD4+CD45RA+CD25-. This sequence originates from a female donor with breast cancer. The rearrangement joins TRBV5-4 to TRBJ2-7; 11 nucleotides match TRBD2. This chain's CDR3 is CASSSGLAAIYEQYF. The DNA for the CDR3 is TGTGCCAGCAGCTCGGGACTAGCGGCGATCTACGAGCAGTACTTC.